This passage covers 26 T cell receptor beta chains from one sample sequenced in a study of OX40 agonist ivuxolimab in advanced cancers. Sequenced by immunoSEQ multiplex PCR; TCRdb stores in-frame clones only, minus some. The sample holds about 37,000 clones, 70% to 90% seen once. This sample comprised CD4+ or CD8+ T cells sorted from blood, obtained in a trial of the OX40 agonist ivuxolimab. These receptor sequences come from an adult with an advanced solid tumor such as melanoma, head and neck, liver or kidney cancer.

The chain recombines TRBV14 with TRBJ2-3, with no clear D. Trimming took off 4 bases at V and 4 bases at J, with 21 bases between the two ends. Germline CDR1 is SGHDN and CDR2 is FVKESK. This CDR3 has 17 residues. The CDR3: CASSPRPFTTSPDTQYF. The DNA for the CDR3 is TGTGCCAGCAGCCCCCGCCCCTTCACAACCTCTCCAGATACGCAGTATTTT. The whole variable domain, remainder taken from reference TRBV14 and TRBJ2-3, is EAGVTQFPSHSVIEKGQTVTLRCDPISGHDNLYWYRRVMGKEIKFLLHFVKESKQDESGMPNNRFLAERTGGTYSTLKVQPAELEDSGVYFCASSPRPFTTSPDTQYFGPGTRLTVL.

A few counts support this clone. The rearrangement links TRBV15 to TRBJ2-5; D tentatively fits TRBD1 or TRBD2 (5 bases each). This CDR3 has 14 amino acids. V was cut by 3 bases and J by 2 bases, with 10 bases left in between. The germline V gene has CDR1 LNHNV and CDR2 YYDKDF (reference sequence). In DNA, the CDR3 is TGTGCCACCAGCAGGGGACGTACTCAAGAGACCCAGTACTTC. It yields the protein CATSRGRTQETQYF.

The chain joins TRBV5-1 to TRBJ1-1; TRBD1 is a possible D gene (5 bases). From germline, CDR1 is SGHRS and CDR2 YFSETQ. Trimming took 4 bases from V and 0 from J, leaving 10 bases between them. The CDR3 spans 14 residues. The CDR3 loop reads CASSPDILNTEAFF. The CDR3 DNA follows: TGCGCCAGCAGCCCGGACATACTGAACACTGAAGCTTTCTTT.

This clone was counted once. This CDR3 reads CASSPDRGLNTEAFF. CDR3 nucleotide sequence: TGCGCCAGCAGCCCGGACAGGGGTTTGAACACTGAAGCTTTCTTT. The chain carries TRBV5-1 and TRBJ1-1, with 9 bases lining up with TRBD1. Germline V gene sequence: CDR1 SGHRS, CDR2 YFSETQ. V gave up 4 bases and J gave up 0 bases; unmatched junction bases: 4. The CDR3 length is 15 residues.

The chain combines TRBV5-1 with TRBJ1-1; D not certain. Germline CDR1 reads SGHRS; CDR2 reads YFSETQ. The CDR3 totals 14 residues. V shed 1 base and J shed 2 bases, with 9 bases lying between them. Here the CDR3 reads CASSLTAVNTEAFF. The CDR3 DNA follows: TGCGCCAGCAGCTTGACGGCAGTTAACACTGAAGCTTTCTTT.

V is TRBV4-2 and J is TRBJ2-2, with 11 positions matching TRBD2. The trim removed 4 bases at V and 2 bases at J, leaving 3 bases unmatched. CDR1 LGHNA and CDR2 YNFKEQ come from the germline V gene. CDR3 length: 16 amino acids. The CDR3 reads CASSPLAGVNTGELFF. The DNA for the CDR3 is TGTGCCAGCAGCCCACTAGCGGGGGTAAACACCGGGGAGCTGTTTTTT.

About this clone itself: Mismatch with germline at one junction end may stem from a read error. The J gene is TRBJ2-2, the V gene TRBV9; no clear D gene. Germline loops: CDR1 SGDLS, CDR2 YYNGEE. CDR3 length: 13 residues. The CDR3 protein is CVSSVGSTGELFF. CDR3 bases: TGTGTCAGCAGCGTAGGCAGCACCGGGGAGCTGTTTTTT. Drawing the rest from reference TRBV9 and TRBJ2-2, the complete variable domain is DSGVTQTPKHLITATGQRVTLRCSPRSGDLSVYWYQQSLDQGLQFLIQYYNGEERAKGNILERFSAQQFPDLHSELNLSSLELGDSALYFCVSSVGSTGELFFGEGSRLTVL.

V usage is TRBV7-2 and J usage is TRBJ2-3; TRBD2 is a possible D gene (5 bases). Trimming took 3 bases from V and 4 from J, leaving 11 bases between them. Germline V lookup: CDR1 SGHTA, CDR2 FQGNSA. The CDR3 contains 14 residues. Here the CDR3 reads CASSFGPRADTQYF. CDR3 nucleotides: TGTGCCAGCAGCTTTGGGCCGAGGGCAGATACGCAGTATTTT.

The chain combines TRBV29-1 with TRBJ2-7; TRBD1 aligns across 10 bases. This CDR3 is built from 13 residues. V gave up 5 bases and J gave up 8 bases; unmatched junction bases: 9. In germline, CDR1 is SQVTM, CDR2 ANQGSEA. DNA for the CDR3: TGCAGCGTTTTGGGACAGGGGAATTACAAGCAGTACTTC. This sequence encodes CSVLGQGNYKQYF.

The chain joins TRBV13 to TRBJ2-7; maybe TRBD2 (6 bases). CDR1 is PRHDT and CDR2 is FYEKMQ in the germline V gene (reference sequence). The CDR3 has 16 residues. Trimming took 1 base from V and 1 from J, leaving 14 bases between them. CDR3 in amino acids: CASSLESLGGSYEQYF. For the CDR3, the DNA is TGTGCCAGCAGCTTAGAAAGCCTAGGAGGGTCCTACGAGCAGTACTTC.

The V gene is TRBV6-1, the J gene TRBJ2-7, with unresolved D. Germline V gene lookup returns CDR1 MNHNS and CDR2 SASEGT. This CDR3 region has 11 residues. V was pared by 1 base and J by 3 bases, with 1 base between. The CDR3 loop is CASSEGYEQYF. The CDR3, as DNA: TGTGCCAGCAGTGAAGGCTACGAGCAGTACTTC.

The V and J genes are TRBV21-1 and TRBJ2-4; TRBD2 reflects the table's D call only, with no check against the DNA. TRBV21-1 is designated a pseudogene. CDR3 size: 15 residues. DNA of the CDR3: TGTGCCAGCAGCTGGCAGCGGGGTCCGTGGAACATTCAGTACTTC. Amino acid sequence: CASSWQRGPWNIQYF.

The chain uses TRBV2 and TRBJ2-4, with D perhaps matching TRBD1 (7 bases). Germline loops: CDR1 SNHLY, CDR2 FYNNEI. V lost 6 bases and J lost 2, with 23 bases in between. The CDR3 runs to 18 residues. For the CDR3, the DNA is TGTGCCAGCAGAGCCGGGACAGCGGGTGTGGGGACCAAAAACATTCAGTACTTC. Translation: CASRAGTAGVGTKNIQYF.

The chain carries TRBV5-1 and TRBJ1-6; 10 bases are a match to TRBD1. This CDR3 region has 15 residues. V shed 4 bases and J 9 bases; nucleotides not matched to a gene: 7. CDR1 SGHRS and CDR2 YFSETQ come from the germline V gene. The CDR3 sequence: CASSTQGQGRSPLHF. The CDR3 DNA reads TGCGCCAGCAGCACACAGGGACAGGGGCGTTCACCCCTCCACTTT.

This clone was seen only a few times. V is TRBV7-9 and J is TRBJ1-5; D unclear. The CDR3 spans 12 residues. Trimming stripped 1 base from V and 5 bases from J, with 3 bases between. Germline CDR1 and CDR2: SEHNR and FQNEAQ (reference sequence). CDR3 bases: TGTGCCAGCAGCTTAGTGGATCAGCCCCAGCATTTT. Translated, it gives CASSLVDQPQHF.

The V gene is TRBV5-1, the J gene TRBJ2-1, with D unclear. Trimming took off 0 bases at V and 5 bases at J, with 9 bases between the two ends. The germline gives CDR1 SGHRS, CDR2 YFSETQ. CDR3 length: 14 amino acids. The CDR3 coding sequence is TGCGCCAGCAGCTTGGACGGTCGAGACAATGAGCAGTTCTTC. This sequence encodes CASSLDGRDNEQFF. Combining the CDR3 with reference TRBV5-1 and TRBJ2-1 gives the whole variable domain KAGVTQTPRYLIKTRGQQVTLSCSPISGHRSVSWYQQTPGQGLQFLFEYFSETQRNKGNFPGRFSGRQFSNSRSEMNVSTLELGDSALYLCASSLDGRDNEQFFGPGTRLTVL.

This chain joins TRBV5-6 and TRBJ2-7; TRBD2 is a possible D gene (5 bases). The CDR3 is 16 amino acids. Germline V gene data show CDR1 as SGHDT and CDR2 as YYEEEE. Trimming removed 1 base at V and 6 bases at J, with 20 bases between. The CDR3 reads CASSLRPSWGEVEQYF. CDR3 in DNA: TGTGCCAGCAGCTTGCGACCATCCTGGGGAGAGGTCGAGCAGTACTTC.

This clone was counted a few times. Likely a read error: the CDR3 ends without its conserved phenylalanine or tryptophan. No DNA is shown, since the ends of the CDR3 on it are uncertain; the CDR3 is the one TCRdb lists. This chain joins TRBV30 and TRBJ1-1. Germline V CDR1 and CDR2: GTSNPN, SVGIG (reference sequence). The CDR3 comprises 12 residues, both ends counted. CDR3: CAWSVYPPNEGS.

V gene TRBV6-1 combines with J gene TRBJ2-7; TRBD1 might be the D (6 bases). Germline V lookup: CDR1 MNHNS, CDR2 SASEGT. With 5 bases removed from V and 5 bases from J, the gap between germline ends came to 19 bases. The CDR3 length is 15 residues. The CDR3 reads CASSRPPDRRHEQYF. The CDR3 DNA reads TGTGCCAGCAGTCGACCCCCCGACAGGCGGCACGAGCAGTACTTC.

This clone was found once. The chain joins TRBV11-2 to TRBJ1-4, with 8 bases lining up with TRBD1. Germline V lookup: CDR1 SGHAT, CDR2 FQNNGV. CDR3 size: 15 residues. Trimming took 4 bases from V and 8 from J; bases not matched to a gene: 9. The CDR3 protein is CASSSLDRASEKLFF. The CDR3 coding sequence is TGTGCCAGCAGCTCGTTGGACAGGGCGAGCGAAAAACTGTTTTTT.

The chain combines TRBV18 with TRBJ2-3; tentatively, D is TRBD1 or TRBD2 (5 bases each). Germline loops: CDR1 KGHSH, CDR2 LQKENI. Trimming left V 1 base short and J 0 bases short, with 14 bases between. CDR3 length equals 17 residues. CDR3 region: CASSPQRRGRSTDTQYF. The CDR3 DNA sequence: TGTGCCAGCTCACCACAGCGACGGGGCCGAAGCACAGATACGCAGTATTTT. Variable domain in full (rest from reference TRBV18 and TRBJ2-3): NAGVMQNPRHLVRRRGQEARLRCSPMKGHSHVYWYRQLPEEGLKFMVYLQKENIIDESGMPKERFSAEFPKEGPSILRIQQVVRGDSAAYFCASSPQRRGRSTDTQYFGPGTRLTVL.

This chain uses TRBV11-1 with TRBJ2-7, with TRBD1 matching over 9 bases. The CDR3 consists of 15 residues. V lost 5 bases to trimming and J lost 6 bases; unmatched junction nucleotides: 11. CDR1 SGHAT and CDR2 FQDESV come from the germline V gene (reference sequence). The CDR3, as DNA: TGTGCCAGCAGCCCACGATCACGACAGGGGGTCGAGCAGTACTTC. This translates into CASSPRSRQGVEQYF.

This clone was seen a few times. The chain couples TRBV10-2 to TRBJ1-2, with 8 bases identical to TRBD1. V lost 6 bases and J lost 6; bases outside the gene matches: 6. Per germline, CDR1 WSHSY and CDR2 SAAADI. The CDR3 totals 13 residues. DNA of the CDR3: TGCGCCAGCAGCTTTACAGGGGGAAATGGCTACACCTTC. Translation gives CASSFTGGNGYTF.

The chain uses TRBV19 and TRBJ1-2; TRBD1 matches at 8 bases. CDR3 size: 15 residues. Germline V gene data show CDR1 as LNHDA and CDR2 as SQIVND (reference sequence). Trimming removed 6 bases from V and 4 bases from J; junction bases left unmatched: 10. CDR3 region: CASSVDRGKPYGYTF. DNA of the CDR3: TGTGCCAGTAGCGTTGACAGGGGCAAACCCTATGGCTACACCTTC.

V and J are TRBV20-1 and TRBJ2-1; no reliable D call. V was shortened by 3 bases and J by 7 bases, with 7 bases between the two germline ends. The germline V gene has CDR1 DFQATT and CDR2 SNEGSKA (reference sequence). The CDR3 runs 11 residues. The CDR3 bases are TGCAGTGCTAGGCCAGTTAATGAGCAGTTCTTC. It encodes CSARPVNEQFF.

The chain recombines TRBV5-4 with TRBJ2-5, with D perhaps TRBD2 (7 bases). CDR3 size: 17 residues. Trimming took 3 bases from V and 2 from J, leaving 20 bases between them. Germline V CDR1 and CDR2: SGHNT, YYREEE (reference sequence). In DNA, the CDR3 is TGTGCCAGCAGCTCTTCTCTGGGGGGGGCCGGACAAGAGACCCAGTACTTC. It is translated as CASSSSLGGAGQETQYF.